This T cell receptor (beta chain) was found in a study of graft-versus-host responses after intestinal transplantation. At the level of the study: Multivisceral, liver-intestinal, or isolated intestinal grafts were transplanted into recipients.

As concerns this clone: Its antigen is unidentified.

The CDR3 has 16 amino acids. Germline-derived CDR1 and CDR2 are SGHTA and FQGNSA. Between the trimmed V and J ends, which lost 5 bases and 3 bases, there was a span of 17 bases. Regarding the study as a whole: GvH clones surfaced in recipient marrow, some emerging earlier in ileum or blood.

Generated by immunoSEQ multiplex PCR, the TCRdb table keeps only in-frame clones and is missing some. The sample contains about 93,000 clones, about 93% of which appear only once. The sequencing here drew on unstimulated CD8+ T cells sorted from spleen or lymph node cells, taken before intestinal transplant. The sequence was obtained from a human donor who received an intestinal transplant. J is TRBJ1-5 and V is TRBV7-2; possibly TRBD1 for D (6 bases). The DNA for the CDR3 is TGTGCCAGCAGCCGTACAGGGTACTCCGCCAATCAGCCCCAGCATTTT. It codes for CASSRTGYSANQPQHF.